Only a few counts were recorded for the clone carrying this TCR beta chain. What it recognizes is unknown. The authors split each subset's genomic DNA evenly across several immunoSEQ plates. Here immunoSEQ multiplex PCR was the method, and the copy in TCRdb shows in-frame clones only, minus some. The data show about 2.1 million clones, about 94% seen once. This specimen belongs to a study of shared clonotypes between healthy human individuals. The study's findings and limits: Clonotypes not shared had lower generation probabilities than those common to all four donors. Naive CD4 clonotype sharing across a handful of donors was approximately 5%.

The CDR3 is 14 amino acids. Germline lookup yields CDR1 MGHDK and CDR2 SYGVNS. The V end lost 4 bases, the J end lost 3 bases, and 10 bases lay between the germline ends. CD45RO-negative cells were positively selected for CCR7, leaving out terminally differentiated effector memory CD45RA+ cells. This clonotype originated in a man aged 18 to 30 in good health. Some clones in this sample may be carry-over from other donors' samples. V usage is TRBV25-1 and J usage is TRBJ1-5, with a tentative D call TRBD1 (5 bases). The material sequenced was naive CD8+ T cells from PBMCs. CDR3 residues: CASSGAGNNQPQHF. CDR3 bases: TGTGCCAGCAGTGGGGCAGGGAACAATCAGCCCCAGCATTTT.